The text below deals with one T cell receptor beta chain. Many counts were recorded for this clonotype. Its cognate antigen has yet to be identified. No base quality values were provided; no much bigger clone lies one nucleotide off. Ophthalmopathy patients had moderately to severely active disease, Clinical Activity Score of at least 3, NOSPECS grade of at least 4, and disease duration under 3 months. Anyone with other autoimmune diseases, uncontrolled infections, pregnancy or lactation was excluded from the study. Diagnosis relied on clinical symptoms, serum thyroxine, TRAb, thyroid ultrasound and orbital computed tomography. Using Ficoll-Paque density gradient centrifugation, PBMCs were isolated from 8.5 to 10 ml of fresh peripheral blood. Trizol reagent was used to extract the total RNA, and its quality was then checked on an Agilent 2100 Bioanalyzer. The sample is drawn from a study of Graves' ophthalmopathy and Graves' hyperthyroidism (dated by TCRdb to 2017 to 2018). Looking at the study overall: Peripheral blood samples were taken at the time of initial diagnosis, before any treatment was given. TCR beta repertoire signatures were used to distinguish Graves' ophthalmopathy from Graves' hyperthyroidism and to predict progression to ophthalmopathy. In total, approximately 130 blood samples were TCR-sequenced: roughly 45 ophthalmopathy, some 75 hyperthyroidism and about 17 hyperthyroidism-to-ophthalmopathy patients. To explore V-J signatures distinguishing ophthalmopathy from hyperthyroidism, a discovery set of 100 patients (roughly 42 ophthalmopathy, roughly 56 stable hyperthyroidism) was enrolled. An independent validation cohort was composed of 18 to 20 hyperthyroidism patients and around 16 patients who later progressed from hyperthyroidism to ophthalmopathy. In roughly six hyperthyroidism patients, the T-cell repertoires found in thyroid tissue were compared with those found in blood. Following sampling, methimazole starting at 30 mg daily was administered to hyperthyroidism patients, and high-dose intravenous methylprednisolone was administered to ophthalmopathy patients. The 95 to 100 discovery patients were randomly divided into training and test sets at a 7:3 ratio.

From cysteine to phenylalanine, the CDR3 is 15 amino acids long. CDR3 DNA only is kept here, 45 bases in frame from base 1. As encoded in the germline V gene, CDR1 is MDHEN while CDR2 is SYDVKM. Trimming accounts for 10 bases at V and 4 bases at J, while the number of junction bases matched to no gene is 11. General findings and caveats noted by the study authors: Among expanded thyroid clonotypes with frequency above 0.001, most also showed up in blood, which suggests that blood repertoires may reflect the thyroid immune response. In validation, the model predicted ophthalmopathy progression with over 60% sensitivity and about 73% specificity; 12 predicted patients were CT-confirmed with GO in a median of approximately 6.2 months. Ophthalmopathy was separated from stable hyperthyroidism by the 13-signature model with about 85% sensitivity and about 83% specificity in cross-validation and with 80%/75% in the test set. No statistical method was used to predetermine the sample size, and group allocation was not hidden from the investigators.

For repertoire sequencing, TCR beta CDR3 regions were amplified from RNA transcripts. HTBI primers and the Qiagen OneStep RT-PCR kit were used in a first-round RT-PCR, which was followed by a second-round multiplex PCR, size selection and purification. The libraries underwent paired-end sequencing with 100 bp reads on an Illumina HiSeq2000. On the authors' methods: SOAPnuke was used to process the reads, throwing out any read that had adapters, had uncalled bases, had a mean Phred below 15, or lacked an exact constant-primer or identifier match. COPE v1.2.5 was used to merge high-quality paired reads. Unique nucleotide sequences were defined as clonotypes and aligned to IMGT TRB V, D and J references using MiTCR v1.1. Only V-J combinations with frequency above 0.0001 were analysed, covering approximately 99% of repertoires. For each V-J combination, a TCR clonal expansion and chaos score was defined as F50 clonal expansion divided by the chaos observed in the TCRdist matrix. Welch's t-statistics and random forest were used to reduce the features to 13 V-J combinations, which were then used as input to a naive Bayes classifier. The similarity between thyroid and blood repertoires was quantified using the Morisita-Horn index. TCRdb reprocessed the public reads (quality trimming at Q25 with fastp, clone calling with MiXCR) and kept in-frame beta chains. For every CDR3 protein sequence, its rows merge into one entry that carries the most common genes and DNA. These V and J calls rely on TCRdb rather than the paper's analysis. The sample table holds around 400,000 distinct CDR3 sequences, of which approximately 16% were seen once. The top ten constitute roughly 1.5% of the sample.

The sequencing sample was made of peripheral blood. The rearranged chain carries TRBV28 and TRBJ2-2; 8 bases in between match TRBD2. The TCR originated in a woman aged 18-29 years with Graves' ophthalmopathy. Donor details come from another sample of the same person, matched by shared clones. CDR3 loop: CATKVAGSVTGELFF. The DNA sequence reads TGTGCCACCAAAGTAGCGGGATCGGTCACCGGGGAGCTGTTTTTT.